One and the same sample provided the 9 T cell receptor beta chains below, sequenced in a study of spatial heterogeneity in lung cancer. MiXCR, applied by TCRdb to the 5' RACE reads, yields one record per CDR3 protein. The sample holds approximately 7,000 distinct CDR3 sequences; roughly 4.3% are singletons and the top ten take over 20%. Time point indicated: sample taken at primary tumor resection. From tumor, nontumor lung or frozen PBMC, whole RNA was taken unsorted for sequencing. The sample in question was normal lung tissue next to the tumor, obtained at surgery. These receptors were taken from a female donor with early-stage non-small cell lung cancer.

This clonotype was detected ten times or more. As an off-target read in a library built for alpha chains, this beta chain has a frequency of little significance. The J gene is TRBJ2-5, the V gene TRBV5-1; 9 bases are a match to TRBD2. The CDR3 length is 17 residues. CDR1 and CDR2 from the germline V gene are SGHRS and YFSETQ. The V segment lost 1 base and the J segment 1 base; nucleotides outside the gene matches: 8. CDR3 sequence reads: CASSLSPLLAGQETQYF. The CDR3 bases are TGCGCCAGCAGCTTGTCCCCGTTACTAGCGGGCCAAGAGACCCAGTACTTC.

In its sample, this clonotype ranks as medium-sized. The library was prepared for alpha chains; this beta chain is a stray read, so its frequency means little. This rearrangement joins TRBV6-5 to TRBJ2-6; a weak D match, TRBD1 (5 bases). The germline CDR1 and CDR2 sequences are MNHEY and SVGAGI. V shed 10 bases and J shed 0 bases, with 16 bases lying between them. The CDR3 loop spans 16 amino acids. In DNA form, the CDR3 reads TGTGCCACCAGGATCAGGGCCCTCTCTGGGGCCAACGTCCTGACTTTC. This sequence encodes CATRIRALSGANVLTF.

This clonotype was seen ten or more times. This beta chain slipped into a library made for alpha chains as a stray read, so its size is not meaningful. This chain connects TRBV18 to TRBJ1-1; D not certain. Germline V CDR1 and CDR2: KGHSH, LQKENI. This CDR3 has 14 residues. Trimming stripped 3 bases from V and 0 bases from J, with 8 bases between. Written as DNA, the CDR3 is TGTGCCAGCTCACCGTTACAGATGAACACTGAAGCTTTCTTT. It is translated as CASSPLQMNTEAFF.

At least ten counts were recorded for this clonotype. Within a library made for alpha chains, this beta chain is off target, and its count is uninformative. The chain links TRBV20-1 to TRBJ1-4; D gene uncertain. CDR3 length: 13 residues. The germline gives CDR1 DFQATT, CDR2 SNEGSKA (reference sequence). V shed 6 bases and J shed 4 bases, with 12 bases lying between them. Here the CDR3 reads CSAPGEDNEKLFF. For the CDR3, the DNA is TGCAGTGCACCCGGCGAGGATAATGAAAAACTGTTTTTT.

This clonotype was picked up many times. This beta chain is an off-target read within a library intended for alpha chains, so its frequency means little. The chain employs TRBV12-3 or TRBV12-4 and TRBJ2-2; TRBD1 is a possible D gene (5 bases). This CDR3 is built from 13 residues. With 2 bases removed from V and 6 bases from J, the gap between germline ends came to 7 bases. The chain's CDR3 is CASSLQGAGELFF. Written as DNA, the CDR3 is TGTGCCAGCAGTTTACAGGGCGCCGGGGAGCTGTTTTTT.

This clonotype ranks as medium-sized (0.01 to 0.1%). With the library built for alpha chains, this beta chain is off target and its frequency is not meaningful. This chain joins TRBV2 and TRBJ2-7; a weak D match, TRBD2 (6 bases). The CDR3 totals 15 residues. V dropped 3 bases and J dropped 3 bases, with 15 bases sitting between them. Germline values: CDR1 SNHLY, CDR2 FYNNEI. CDR3 sequence (DNA): TGTGCCAGCAGTGAGGGGGGACTGGGTTTCTACGAGCAGTACTTC. Its protein product is CASSEGGLGFYEQYF.

Ten or more counts support this clonotype. Being off target in a library aimed at alpha chains, this beta chain has a size of little meaning. V usage is TRBV6-2 or TRBV6-3 and J usage is TRBJ2-7; a weak D match, TRBD1 (6 bases). V gave up 11 bases and J gave up 1 base, with 15 bases separating them. This CDR3 has 13 residues. The germline gives CDR1 MNHEY, CDR2 SVGEGT. This chain's CDR3 is CASLPTGSYEQYF. The CDR3 nucleotides read TGTGCCTCCCTACCCACAGGGTCCTACGAGCAGTACTTC.

This clonotype has at least ten counts. This beta chain is an off-target read within a library intended for alpha chains, so its frequency means little. This chain connects TRBV27 to TRBJ2-4; tentatively, D is TRBD2 (7 bases). V dropped 4 bases and J dropped 8 bases, with 18 bases sitting between them. The CDR3 is made up of 15 amino acids. Germline V lookup: CDR1 MNHEY, CDR2 SMNVEV (reference sequence). The CDR3 reads CASSSRGGRTDIQYF. The DNA for the CDR3 is TGTGCCAGCAGTTCGAGGGGGGGCCGAACAGACATTCAGTACTTC.

By frequency in the sample, this clonotype is medium-sized. This beta chain was picked up by a library intended for alpha chains and is off target, so its count carries little meaning. Here the CDR3 DNA reads TGTGCCAGCAGTTTAGTTGGGGACAGGGGAGGAAACCAAGAGACCCAGTACTTC. This gives the protein CASSLVGDRGGNQETQYF. The chain couples TRBV27 to TRBJ2-5; 10 nucleotides line up with TRBD1. The V segment lost 2 bases and the J segment 0 bases; nucleotides outside the gene matches: 9. The CDR3 extends over 18 amino acids. Germline CDR1 is MNHEY and CDR2 is SMNVEV (reference sequence).